This T cell receptor (beta chain) was captured in a study of blood T cell repertoires in COVID-19 (dated by TCRdb to 2020 to 2022). A note on the overall study: The collaborator samples originated in the United States, Italy and Spain and spanned the acute and convalescent phases of COVID-19. The prospective study material was composed of cDNA or gDNA derived from T cells, B-cell-depleted T cells, or PBMCs. The dataset comprised deeply sampled blood TCRbeta repertoires from subjects exposed to, actively infected with, or recovered from COVID-19. A freely available public database, intended as a resource for researchers studying the immune response to SARS-CoV-2, is where the repertoires were released. Samples came from the ongoing ImmuneRACE study (first 160 participants) plus 1,254 subjects from 6 global collaborators. The sample metadata nearly always contained a de-identified subject ID, COVID-19 status, age in years and sex. Where available, HLA class I and class II types were taken from metadata supplied by the sample provider and were not determined by assay-based typing. Results and caveats for the whole study, not just this receptor: Clinical and demographic metadata were provided uncurated, with the amount varying by source and participant.

Its CDR3 holds 17 amino acids, cysteine through phenylalanine. The DNA shown is the 51-base CDR3, in frame from base 1. Trimmed from V: 2 bases; trimmed from J: 6 bases; junction bases lacking a gene match: 11. CDR1 is given as MNHEY and CDR2 as SMNVEV, both from the germline V gene (reference sequence). Participants in the prospective study were enrolled through a virtual design, were aged roughly 18 to 95 years, and lived in approximately 24 United States geographic areas. In the prospective study, cohorts were assigned on the basis of participant-reported clinical history obtained from a screening survey and a study questionnaire. ImmuneRACE Cohort 3 recovered participants were defined by two consecutive negative NP/OP PCR tests, healthcare professional clearance, or symptom resolution. Mobile phlebotomists in the prospective study collected whole blood, serum and a nasopharyngeal or oropharyngeal swab from every participant. Additional blood draws and questionnaires over an approximately 2-month period could optionally be provided by prospective study participants. Prospective study blood samples were shipped either frozen or at room temperature before DNA extraction.

TCRbeta CDR3 regions were amplified from genomic DNA using the immunoSEQ Assay, a bias-controlled multiplex PCR. The study's processing was this. Within the assay, amplification of reference gene primers was used to estimate how many nucleated cells each sample contained. To quantify the absolute abundance of each unique TCRbeta CDR3 rearrangement, sequence reads were collapsed and filtered. For each sample, productive Simpson clonality was calculated as the square root of Simpson's diversity index across productive rearrangements. TCRdb stores this immuneACCESS table with in-frame sequences only. Part of the clones is absent; in the studies checked, under half of the shortfall reflects unresolved V genes, and no reason is known for the rest. D and trimming come from the DNA, and the V and J calls and clone size come from that table. The sample yields 360,000 or so clones; more than 85% were counted once. 2.5% to 3% of the sample lies in the top ten.

A remark on this clone: No antigen is known for it. No much larger clone exists at a distance of one base, and base qualities are not known.

The sequenced material came from PBMCs or T cells enriched from blood (not recorded which). The V and J segments used are TRBV27 and TRBJ2-1; 9 nucleotides in the junction match TRBD1. This TCR came from a woman in her thirties who had recovered from COVID-19. The bases are TGTGCCAGCAGTTTAGGCCACCGGACAGGGGAACTCAATGAGCAGTTCTTC. This is translated as CASSLGHRTGELNEQFF.